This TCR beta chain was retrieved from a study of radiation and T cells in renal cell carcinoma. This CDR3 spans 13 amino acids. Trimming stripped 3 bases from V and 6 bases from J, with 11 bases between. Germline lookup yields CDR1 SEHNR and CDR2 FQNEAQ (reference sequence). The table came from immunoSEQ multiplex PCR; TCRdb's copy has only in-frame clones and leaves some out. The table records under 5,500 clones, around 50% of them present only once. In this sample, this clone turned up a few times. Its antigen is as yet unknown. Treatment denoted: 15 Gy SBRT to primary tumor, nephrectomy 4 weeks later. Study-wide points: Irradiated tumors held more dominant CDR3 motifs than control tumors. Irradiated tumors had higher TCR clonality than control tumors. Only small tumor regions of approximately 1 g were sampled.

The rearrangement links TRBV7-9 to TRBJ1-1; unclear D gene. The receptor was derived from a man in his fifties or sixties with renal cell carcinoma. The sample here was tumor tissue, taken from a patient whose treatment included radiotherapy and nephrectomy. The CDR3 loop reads CASSLISGSEAFF. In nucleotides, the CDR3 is TGTGCCAGCAGCTTGATCAGTGGGTCTGAAGCTTTCTTT.